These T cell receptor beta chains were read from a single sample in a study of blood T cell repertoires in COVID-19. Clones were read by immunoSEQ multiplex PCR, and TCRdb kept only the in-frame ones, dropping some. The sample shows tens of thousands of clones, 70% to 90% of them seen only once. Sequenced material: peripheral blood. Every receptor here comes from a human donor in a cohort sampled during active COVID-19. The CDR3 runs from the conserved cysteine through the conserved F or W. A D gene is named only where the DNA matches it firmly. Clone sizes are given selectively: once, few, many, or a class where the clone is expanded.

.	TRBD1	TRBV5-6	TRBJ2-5	TGTGCCAGCAGGGCACGGACAGGGGGAGAGACCCAGTACTTC	CASRARTGGETQYF
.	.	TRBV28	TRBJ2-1	TGTGCCAGCAGTAATTCAGGGTTCCGGATTGAGCAGTTCTTC	CASSNSGFRIEQFF
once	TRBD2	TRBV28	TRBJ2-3	TGTGCCAGCAGTCCTAGGACTAGCGGGAGGACAGATACGCAGTATTTT	CASSPRTSGRTDTQYF
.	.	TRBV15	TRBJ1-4	TGTGCCACCAGCAGGCCCGGCGGGCCAACTAATGAAAAACTGTTTTTT	CATSRPGGPTNEKLFF
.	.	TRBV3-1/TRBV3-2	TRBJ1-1	TGTGCCAGCACCCCTCGGGGAAAGGTCAACACTGAAGCTTTCTTT	CASTPRGKVNTEAFF
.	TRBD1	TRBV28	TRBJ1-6	TGTGCATGGGGACAGCCTAATTCACCCCTCCACTTT	CAWGQPNSPLHF
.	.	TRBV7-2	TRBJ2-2	TGTGCCAGCAGCTTTTCACGAACAGCCGGGGAGCTGTTTTTT	CASSFSRTAGELFF
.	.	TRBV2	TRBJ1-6	TGTGCCAGCAGGGACATCGAGAGTTCACCCCTCCACTTT	CASRDIESSPLHF
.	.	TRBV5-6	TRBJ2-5	TGTGCCAGCAGCCCATTGGGACTCACTGGGCGAGAGACCCAGTACTTC	CASSPLGLTGRETQYF
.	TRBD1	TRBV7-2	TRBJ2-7	TGTGCCAGCAGGAGCGGGACAGGGGTGTTCTACGAGCAGTACTTC	CASRSGTGVFYEQYF
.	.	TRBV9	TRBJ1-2	TGTGCCAGCAGCGTAGCCAGCGGACAGACCTATGGCTACACCTTC	CASSVASGQTYGYTF
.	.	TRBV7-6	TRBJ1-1	TGTGCCAGCAGCCCAATCGAGGGGAACACTGAAGCTTTCTTT	CASSPIEGNTEAFF
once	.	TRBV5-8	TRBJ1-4	TGTGCCAGCGAGCGGGGGGTGGATGAAAAACTGTTTTTT	CASERGVDEKLFF
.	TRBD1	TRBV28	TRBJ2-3	TGTGCCAGCAGGCCATTCCAGACAGGGCCTAGCACAGATACGCAGTATTTT	CASRPFQTGPSTDTQYF
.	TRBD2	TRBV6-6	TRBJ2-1	TGTGCCAGCAGCCACGACCTAGCGGGTGAGCAGTTCTTC	CASSHDLAGEQFF
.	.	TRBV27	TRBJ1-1	TGTGCCAGCAGTTTAGTCCCGGACCCAGGGGTCACTGAAGCTTTCTTT	CASSLVPDPGVTEAFF
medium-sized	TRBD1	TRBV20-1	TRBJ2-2	TGCAGTGCTAGTGTGGTGTGGGACAGGGGTCCCGGGGAGCTGTTTTTT	CSASVVWDRGPGELFF
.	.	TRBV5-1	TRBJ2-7	TGCGCCAGCAGCTTGGTTCCCGGCTCCTACGAGCAGTACTTC	CASSLVPGSYEQYF
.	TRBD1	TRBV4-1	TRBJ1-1	TGCGCCAGCAGCCAACAGGGGGCGGGCAGTGGAGCTTTCTTT	CASSQQGAGSGAFF
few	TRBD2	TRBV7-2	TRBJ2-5	TGTGCCAGCAGACTTAGCGGGGGGAGTCAAGAGACCCAGTACTTC	CASRLSGGSQETQYF
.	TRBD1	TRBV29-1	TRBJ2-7	TGCAGCGCCTCGGGACAGGGGTATTACGAGCAGTACTTC	CSASGQGYYEQYF
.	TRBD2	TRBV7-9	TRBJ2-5	TGTGCCAGCAGCCTCACCGAGGGACTAGCGGGAGCGTGGGCCCAGTACTTC	CASSLTEGLAGAWAQYF
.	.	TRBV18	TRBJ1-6	TGTGCCAGCTCACCATCAGGGAATTCACCCCTCCACTTT	CASSPSGNSPLHF
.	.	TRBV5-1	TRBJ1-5	TGCGCCAGCAGCTTGGCGGGTAGCAATCAGCCCCAGCATTTT	CASSLAGSNQPQHF
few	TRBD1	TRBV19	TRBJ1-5	TGTGCCAGTAGTATCCCGAACAGGGGAGGCAATCAGCCCCAGCATTTT	CASSIPNRGGNQPQHF
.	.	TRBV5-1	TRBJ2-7	TGCGCCAGCAGCTTGGGGGGCTGGAACGGCGGGCAGTACTTC	CASSLGGWNGGQYF
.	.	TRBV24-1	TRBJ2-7	TGTGCCACCAGTGATCCCGCAGGCTACGAGCAGTACTTC	CATSDPAGYEQYF
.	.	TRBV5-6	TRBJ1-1	TGTGCCAGCAGCGTTACAGGGACCCTGAACACTGAAGCTTTCTTT	CASSVTGTLNTEAFF
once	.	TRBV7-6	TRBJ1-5	TGTGCCAGCAGCGCCGGGGACATCGGGAATCAGCCCCAGCATTTT	CASSAGDIGNQPQHF
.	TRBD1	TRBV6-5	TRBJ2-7	TGTGCCAGCCGACAGGGTCCCCCCAACGAGCAGTACTTC	CASRQGPPNEQYF
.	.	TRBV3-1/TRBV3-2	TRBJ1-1	TGTGCCAGCAGCCGGTTGACAGGAATCGGGACTGAAGCTTTCTTT	CASSRLTGIGTEAFF
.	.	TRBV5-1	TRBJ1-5	TGCGCCAGCAGCTTGGATGGGGCGTCAAGCAATCAGCCCCAGCATTTT	CASSLDGASSNQPQHF
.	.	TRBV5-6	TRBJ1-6	TGTGCCAGCAGCTTGTTGGGGGCTGGTTCACCCCTCCACTTT	CASSLLGAGSPLHF
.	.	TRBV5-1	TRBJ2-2	TGCGCCAGCAGCTTTTTAGGAGCGATGAACACCGGGGAGCTGTTTTTT	CASSFLGAMNTGELFF
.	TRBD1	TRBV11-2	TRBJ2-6	TGTGCCAGCAGCCGCCCCGGGACAGGGACCTCTGGGGCCAACGTCCTGACTTTC	CASSRPGTGTSGANVLTF
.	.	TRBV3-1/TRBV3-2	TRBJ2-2	TGTGCCAGCAGTAACAGGGTCCCCGGGGAGCTGTTTTTT	CASSNRVPGELFF
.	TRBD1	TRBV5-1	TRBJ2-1	TGCGCCAGCAGCCTGGGGACAGATTACAATGAGCAGTTCTTC	CASSLGTDYNEQFF
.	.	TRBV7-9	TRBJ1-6	TGTGCCAGCAGCTTAGACGACATCGGTATTTCTCCCCTCCACTTT	CASSLDDIGISPLHF
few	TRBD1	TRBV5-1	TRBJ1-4	TGCGCCAGCAGCATAGGGACAGGGGAGGAAAAACTGTTTTTT	CASSIGTGEEKLFF
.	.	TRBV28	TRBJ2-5	TGTGCCAGCAGTTTAATCGGTGACACCCAAGAGACCCAGTACTTC	CASSLIGDTQETQYF
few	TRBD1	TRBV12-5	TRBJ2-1	TGTGCTAGTGGTAAGGTGCAAGGGGGCACCTACAATGAGCAGTTCTTC	CASGKVQGGTYNEQFF
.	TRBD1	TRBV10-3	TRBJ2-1	TGTGCCATCAGACAGGGACAGGGAAGGGATGAGCAGTTCTTC	CAIRQGQGRDEQFF
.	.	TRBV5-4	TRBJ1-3	TGTGCCAGCACCCAAGCTCAGGGTGGAAACACCATATATTTT	CASTQAQGGNTIYF
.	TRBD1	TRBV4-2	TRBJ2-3	TGTGCCAGCAGCCAAGCTCGACAGGGGGCAGGGTGGATAGATACGCAGTATTTT	CASSQARQGAGWIDTQYF
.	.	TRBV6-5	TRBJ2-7	TGTGCCAGCACCGCCCACTATACAGGGTTTTACGAGCAGTACTTC	CASTAHYTGFYEQYF
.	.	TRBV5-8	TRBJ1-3	TGTGCCAGCAGCTTGGGACAGTACCCTGGAAACACCATATATTTT	CASSLGQYPGNTIYF
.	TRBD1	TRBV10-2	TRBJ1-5	TGCGCCAGCAGTAGGGGACAGTACAGCAATCAGCCCCAGCATTTT	CASSRGQYSNQPQHF
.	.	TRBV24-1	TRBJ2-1	TGTGCCACCAGTGATAATAGCGCCCCTCGGAGCTCCTACAATGAGCAGTTCTTC	CATSDNSAPRSSYNEQFF
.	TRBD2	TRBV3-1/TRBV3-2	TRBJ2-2	TGTGCCAGCAGCCAAGGCCCCCGGGCTAGCGGGGGGTACAACACCGGGGAGCTGTTTTTT	CASSQGPRASGGYNTGELFF
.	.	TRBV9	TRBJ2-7	TGTGCCAGCAGCGTAGGGCCAGCGTACGAGCAGTACTTC	CASSVGPAYEQYF
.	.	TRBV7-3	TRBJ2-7	TGTGCCAGCAGCCGATCAGGTGGGGGGTCCTACGAGCAGTACTTC	CASSRSGGGSYEQYF
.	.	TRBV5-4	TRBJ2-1	TGTGCCAGCAGCTTGGGAGGGCCGTACAATGAGCAGTTCTTC	CASSLGGPYNEQFF